This T cell receptor beta chain was identified during a study of radiotherapy plus CTLA-4 blockade in lung cancer (dated by TCRdb to 2017 to 2018). For context, the study as a whole: Among the enrolled patients, about 19% had an objective response, and roughly 30% reached disease control. On the study overall, not on this receptor specifically: Early dynamic changes in blood T cell clones, together with increased serum interferon-beta after radiation, were reported as the strongest predictors of response. After treatment with radiotherapy and ipilimumab, TCR clones that originated in tumors expanded in peripheral blood.

The V end loses 0 bases and the J end loses 2 bases, and a stretch of 18 bases separates them. CDR1 and CDR2 are drawn from the germline V gene: SGHTA, FQGNSA. The CDR3 sequence holds 18 residues, the cysteine and phenylalanine included. Here the CDR3 DNA is all that survives: 54 bases in frame from base 1. The study tested focal radiation therapy combined with CTLA-4 blockade (ipilimumab) in patients with chemo-refractory metastatic non-small-cell lung cancer. For this clone: Its cognate antigen has yet to be identified. No much larger clone is present one base from it, and per-base qualities are unavailable.

Libraries were constructed by the immunoSEQ multiplex PCR assay. In TCRdb, the immuneACCESS table is reduced to in-frame sequences with V and J assigned. These tables do not hold every clone; where another copy was compared, an unresolved V gene accounts for under half, and the others remain unexplained. This sample holds 77,000 or so clones; nearly 75% were observed only once. Of the sample, 9.5% to 10% falls within the top ten clones. The origin of this receptor is a human donor with non-small cell lung cancer whose response to radiotherapy plus ipilimumab could not be evaluated. The V gene is TRBV7-2 and the J gene is TRBJ2-3; matching of 7 bases hints at TRBD2 as the D gene. The source was peripheral blood, collected from a patient treated with radiotherapy plus ipilimumab. The nucleotide sequence reads as follows: TGTGCCAGCAGCTTAGCGGCTGGGGGGGCCCTACACACAGATACGCAGTATTTT. It translates as CASSLAAGGALHTDTQYF.